The next 30 T cell receptor beta chains were all read from a single sample in a study of T cells in localized non-small cell lung cancer. The assay was immunoSEQ multiplex PCR, and TCRdb's table has in-frame clones only and misses some. The table has 70,000 to 85,000 clones, roughly 84% seen once. The specimen comprised peripheral blood, sampled before any cancer treatment. The receptors shown here come from a female donor aged 60 or older with stage I lung adenocarcinoma.

This clone showed up just a few times. The J gene is TRBJ2-2, the V gene TRBV9; D gene unclear. CDR3 size: 15 residues. Between the trimmed V and J ends, which lost 3 bases and 4 bases, there was a span of 13 bases. Germline CDR1 SGDLS, CDR2 YYNGEE. In nucleotides, the CDR3 is TGTGCCAGCAGCGCGCGCCCCGGCAGCACCGGGGAGCTGTTTTTT. Protein sequence: CASSARPGSTGELFF.

This clone was observed a single time. V is TRBV5-4 and J is TRBJ2-7; D remains ambiguous. This CDR3 region has 15 residues. Deletions cut 0 bases from V and 4 bases from J, with 14 bases between. Germline-derived CDR1 and CDR2 are SGHNT and YYREEE (reference sequence). The CDR3 coding sequence is TGTGCCAGCAGCTTGGGGACCCAGATAGAGTACGAGCAGTACTTC. Protein: CASSLGTQIEYEQYF. Based on the CDR3 plus reference TRBV5-4 and TRBJ2-7, the full variable domain is ETGVTQSPTHLIKTRGQQVTLRCSSQSGHNTVSWYQQALGQGPQFIFQYYREEENGRGNFPPRFSGLQFPNYSSELNVNALELDDSALYLCASSLGTQIEYEQYFGPGTRLTVT.

The chain is built from TRBV18 and TRBJ2-7; 11 bases are a match to TRBD2. The CDR3 loop spans 15 amino acids. Germline V CDR1 and CDR2: KGHSH, LQKENI. The V gene end was trimmed by 3 bases and the J gene end by 3 bases; junction bases not matched to a gene: 4. The CDR3 protein is CASSPPTSGNYEQYF. CDR3 nucleotide sequence: TGTGCCAGCTCACCCCCGACTAGCGGGAACTACGAGCAGTACTTC.

In its sample, this clone was seen a few times. This chain links TRBV28 with TRBJ1-2; no firm D call. Germline CDR1 and CDR2: MDHEN and SYDVKM. There are 15 residues in the CDR3. Trimming removed 1 base at V and 4 bases at J, with 13 bases between. Here the CDR3 reads CASSLFGSFVYGYTF. CDR3 in DNA: TGTGCCAGCAGTTTATTCGGGAGTTTTGTCTATGGCTACACCTTC.

The V and J genes are TRBV19 and TRBJ2-1; 8 bases fit TRBD2. Germline V lookup: CDR1 LNHDA, CDR2 SQIVND (reference sequence). The CDR3 runs to 16 residues. Trimming took 2 bases from V and 6 from J; bases not matched to a gene: 9. The CDR3 loop is CASSIIRGGLGNEQFF. CDR3 nucleotides: TGTGCCAGTAGTATAATTCGGGGGGGCCTGGGCAATGAGCAGTTCTTC.

This chain links TRBV19 with TRBJ1-2, with a possible D match to TRBD1 (5 bases). V was clipped by 6 bases and J by 8 bases, with 13 bases between them. Germline V gives CDR1 LNHDA, CDR2 SQIVND (reference sequence). The CDR3 is made up of 12 amino acids. The CDR3 region is CASRGDVGGYTF. Here the CDR3 DNA reads TGTGCCAGTAGAGGGGACGTCGGGGGCTACACCTTC.

The V and J genes are TRBV15 and TRBJ1-2, with TRBD1 identical over 8 bases. The length of the CDR3 is 16 residues. V shed 5 bases and J 4 bases; nucleotides not matched to a gene: 12. CDR1 is LNHNV, CDR2 YYDKDF, per germline (reference sequence). CDR3 in amino acids: CATSGPGQGGSYGYTF. The CDR3 DNA sequence: TGTGCCACCAGCGGACCAGGACAGGGAGGTAGCTATGGCTACACCTTC.

This chain links TRBV5-1 with TRBJ1-2; TRBD1 is a possible D gene (5 bases). CDR3 length: 13 amino acids. V was trimmed by 1 base and J by 6 bases, leaving 10 bases between them. Looked up from germline, CDR1 is SGHRS and CDR2 is YFSETQ. The CDR3 loop is CASSLMGEDGYTF. Here the CDR3 DNA reads TGCGCCAGCAGCTTGATGGGGGAGGATGGCTACACCTTC. Full variable domain (remainder filled in from reference TRBV5-1 and TRBJ1-2): KAGVTQTPRYLIKTRGQQVTLSCSPISGHRSVSWYQQTPGQGLQFLFEYFSETQRNKGNFPGRFSGRQFSNSRSEMNVSTLELGDSALYLCASSLMGEDGYTFGSGTRLTVV.

This rearrangement joins TRBV11-2 to TRBJ2-7; perhaps D is TRBD1 or TRBD2 (5 bases each). Germline V gene lookup returns CDR1 SGHAT and CDR2 FQNNGV. This CDR3 contains 15 residues. V was pared by 3 bases and J by 0 bases, with 12 bases between. CDR3 DNA sequence: TGTGCCAGCAGCTTTTCGGCAGGGAGCTCCTACGAGCAGTACTTC. Translating it yields CASSFSAGSSYEQYF.

The genes are TRBV12-2 and TRBJ2-2; TRBD2 is taken as the D call from the table, unchecked against the DNA. TRBV12-2 is described as a pseudogene. The CDR3 is made up of 18 amino acids. For the CDR3, the DNA is TGTGCAAGTCGCTTAGCGCTGAAGAGGTCCGCGAACACCGGGGAGCTGTTTTTT. It codes for CASRLALKRSANTGELFF.

This chain uses TRBV2 with TRBJ2-1; D gene ambiguous. V lost 4 bases to trimming and J lost 1 base, with 17 bases between them. CDR3 length: 17 amino acids. Per germline, CDR1 SNHLY and CDR2 FYNNEI. The CDR3 loop is CASSVRPSLGSYNEQFF. The DNA for the CDR3 is TGTGCCAGCAGTGTCCGACCCTCCTTGGGTTCCTACAATGAGCAGTTCTTC.

The J gene is TRBJ2-2, the V gene TRBV5-1, with D possibly matching TRBD2 (6 bases). The V end was cut by 0 bases, the J end by 16 bases, with 13 bases between. The CDR3 totals 12 residues. Germline V lookup: CDR1 SGHRS, CDR2 YFSETQ. CDR3 bases: TGCGCCAGCAGCTTGGAGTCCGGGACTCAGTTTTTT. Translated, it gives CASSLESGTQFF.

J is TRBJ1-2 and V is TRBV7-6, with 12 bases matching TRBD1. The ends lost 3 bases at V and 4 bases at J; junction bases unmatched: 3. Germline-derived CDR1 and CDR2 are SGHVS and FNYEAQ. The CDR3 is 15 residues long. The CDR3 DNA sequence: TGTGCCAGCAGCTTGGGGACAGGGGGCGGCTATGGCTACACCTTC. Its protein product is CASSLGTGGGYGYTF.

The rearrangement links TRBV11-3 to TRBJ1-1; TRBD1 matches at 9 bases. Germline assignment: CDR1 SGHNT and CDR2 YENEEA. The V and J ends lost 6 bases and 1 base, in that order; junction bases with no gene match: 3. The CDR3 runs to 14 residues. CDR3 DNA: TGTGCCAGCAGTAAGGGACAGGGGAACACTGAAGCTTTCTTT. It yields the protein CASSKGQGNTEAFF.

This rearrangement joins TRBV11-3 to TRBJ1-1; a weak D match, TRBD1 (6 bases). V shed 5 bases and J shed 5 bases, with 15 bases lying between them. Germline assignment: CDR1 SGHNT and CDR2 YENEEA. This CDR3 is built from 14 residues. The CDR3 nucleotides are TGTGCCAGCAGCCCCGGGGGGGCTTCAACTGAAGCTTTCTTT. The encoded protein is CASSPGGASTEAFF. The full variable domain, rest sourced from reference TRBV11-3 and TRBJ1-1, is EAGVVQSPRYKIIEKKQPVAFWCNPISGHNTLYWYLQNLGQGPELLIRYENEEAVDDSQLPKDRFSAERLKGVDSTLKIQPAELGDSAVYLCASSPGGASTEAFFGQGTRLTVV.

The chain couples TRBV9 to TRBJ2-1; D call uncertain. Germline V gene lookup returns CDR1 SGDLS and CDR2 YYNGEE. Deletions cut 0 bases from V and 9 bases from J, with 13 bases between. The CDR3 has 14 amino acids. CDR3 protein: CASSVDPRPIEQFF. The DNA of the CDR3 is TGTGCCAGCAGCGTAGACCCTCGGCCTATTGAGCAGTTCTTC. Supplemented by reference TRBV9 and TRBJ2-1, the full variable domain reads DSGVTQTPKHLITATGQRVTLRCSPRSGDLSVYWYQQSLDQGLQFLIQYYNGEERAKGNILERFSAQQFPDLHSELNLSSLELGDSALYFCASSVDPRPIEQFFGPGTRLTVL.

This chain links TRBV4-3 with TRBJ2-1; 9 bases map to TRBD1. With 4 bases clipped from V and 5 bases from J, the junction kept 0 bases outside the gene matches. Germline CDR1 is LGHNA and CDR2 is YSLEER. The CDR3 is made up of 13 amino acids. This CDR3 is CASSRTGDNEQFF. The CDR3 DNA reads TGCGCCAGCAGCCGGACAGGGGACAATGAGCAGTTCTTC.

This sequence joins TRBV7-2 and TRBJ2-7; no clear D. The germline V gene has CDR1 SGHTA and CDR2 FQGNSA. CDR3 length: 16 amino acids. V gave up 2 bases and J gave up 2 bases, with 16 bases separating them. The CDR3 sequence: CASSLPQTRPTYEQYF. DNA of the CDR3: TGTGCCAGCAGCTTACCCCAAACTCGCCCCACCTACGAGCAGTACTTC.

V is TRBV28 and J is TRBJ1-1, with D possibly matching TRBD1 (5 bases). V shed 6 bases and J shed 0 bases, with 14 bases lying between them. CDR3 size: 15 residues. Germline V gives CDR1 MDHEN, CDR2 SYDVKM. This chain's CDR3 is CASRTGGDVNTEAFF. For the CDR3, the DNA is TGTGCCAGCAGAACCGGAGGGGACGTGAACACTGAAGCTTTCTTT.

The genes are TRBV6-5 and TRBJ1-2; D possibly corresponds to TRBD1 (5 bases). Germline assignment: CDR1 MNHEY and CDR2 SVGAGI. The V end was cut by 5 bases, the J end by 6 bases, with 13 bases between. The CDR3 has 13 amino acids. CDR3 DNA: TGTGCCAGCAGTCCCCCGGGGGGTGATGGCTACACCTTC. It yields the protein CASSPPGGDGYTF.

The chain uses TRBV14 and TRBJ2-3; a weak D match, TRBD2 (6 bases). The CDR3 runs 15 residues. The germline V gene has CDR1 SGHDN and CDR2 FVKESK. Trimming stripped 4 bases from V and 1 base from J, with 12 bases between. Here the CDR3 reads CASSPKRARTDTQYF. The DNA for the CDR3 is TGTGCCAGCAGCCCTAAGCGGGCCCGCACAGATACGCAGTATTTT.

This clone appeared once. The chain carries TRBV19 and TRBJ2-1; no reliable D call. Germline-derived CDR1 and CDR2 are LNHDA and SQIVND (reference sequence). There are 9 residues in the CDR3. V lost 10 bases to trimming and J lost 7 bases, with 5 bases between them. CDR3 in amino acids: CAIKNEQFF. In nucleotides, the CDR3 is TGTGCCATCAAGAATGAGCAGTTCTTC.

CDR3 residues: CASSPGGQGATETQYF. CDR3 sequence (DNA): TGTGCCAGCAGCCCCGGGGGACAGGGGGCCACGGAGACCCAGTACTTC. The chain employs TRBV11-3 and TRBJ2-5, with 12 bases matching TRBD1. CDR3 length: 16 residues. Looked up from germline, CDR1 is SGHNT and CDR2 is YENEEA. The V and J ends lost 5 bases and 5 bases, in that order; junction bases with no gene match: 9.

The V gene is TRBV19, the J gene TRBJ1-3; 7 bases are shared with TRBD1. CDR1 and CDR2 from the germline V gene are LNHDA and SQIVND (reference sequence). CDR3 length: 17 residues. Trimming removed 4 bases from V and 0 bases from J; junction bases left unmatched: 9. CDR3 DNA sequence: TGTGCCAGTAGTACAACAGGGGCCCGATCCTCTGGAAACACCATATATTTT. Protein sequence: CASSTTGARSSGNTIYF.

In this sample, this clone turned up a few times. This chain uses TRBV4-2 with TRBJ2-3; TRBD2 matches 9 bases. Losses at the gene ends were 2 bases for V and 2 bases for J; bases not matched to a gene: 5. Germline assignment: CDR1 LGHNA and CDR2 YNFKEQ. This CDR3 has 16 residues. CDR3 sequence (DNA): TGTGCCAGCAGCCAACGGACTAGCGCGTACACAGATACGCAGTATTTT. Protein product: CASSQRTSAYTDTQYF.

The chain is built from TRBV11-2 and TRBJ2-3; D is undetermined. Looked up from germline, CDR1 is SGHAT and CDR2 is FQNNGV. The CDR3 spans 12 residues. V was pared by 7 bases and J by 2 bases, with 7 bases between. CDR3 DNA sequence: TGTGCCAGCACTCGAGACACAGATACGCAGTATTTT. This sequence encodes CASTRDTDTQYF. Variable domain in full (rest from reference TRBV11-2 and TRBJ2-3): EAGVAQSPRYKIIEKRQSVAFWCNPISGHATLYWYQQILGQGPKLLIQFQNNGVVDDSQLPKDRFSAERLKGVDSTLKIQPAKLEDSAVYLCASTRDTDTQYFGPGTRLTVL.

This clone was detected only a few times. This rearrangement joins TRBV18 to TRBJ1-1; a possible D gene is TRBD1 (5 bases). Germline CDR1 and CDR2: KGHSH and LQKENI. With 2 bases removed from V and 1 base from J, the gap between germline ends came to 8 bases. This CDR3 has 14 amino acids. The CDR3: CASSPSTGNTEAFF. CDR3 sequence (DNA): TGTGCCAGCTCACCATCTACAGGGAACACTGAAGCTTTCTTT.

The genes are TRBV5-1 and TRBJ1-1, with 7 positions matching TRBD1. There are 15 residues in the CDR3. V shed 7 bases and J 0 bases; nucleotides not matched to a gene: 9. Germline V gives CDR1 SGHRS, CDR2 YFSETQ. The CDR3 sequence is CASRHDQGVNTEAFF. The CDR3 bases are TGCGCCAGCCGCCATGACCAGGGGGTGAACACTGAAGCTTTCTTT.

This rearrangement joins TRBV11-2 to TRBJ2-2; 7 bases map to TRBD2. Losses at the gene ends were 3 bases for V and 5 bases for J; bases not matched to a gene: 6. The CDR3 has 15 amino acids. Germline CDR1 reads SGHAT; CDR2 reads FQNNGV. This CDR3 reads CASSLTGGRTGELFF. CDR3 nucleotide sequence: TGTGCCAGCAGCTTGACGGGGGGACGGACCGGGGAGCTGTTTTTT.

The CDR3 sequence is CASSIEEVGGINYGYTF. Written as DNA, the CDR3 is TGTGCCAGTAGTATAGAGGAGGTCGGGGGGATAAACTATGGCTACACCTTC. This sequence joins TRBV19 and TRBJ1-2, with TRBD1 as a possible D gene (5 bases). Germline-derived CDR1 and CDR2 are LNHDA and SQIVND (reference sequence). Between the trimmed V and J ends, which lost 0 bases and 2 bases, there was a span of 16 bases. The CDR3 has 17 amino acids.